The 9 T cell receptor beta chains reported below all come from one sample, sequenced in a study of metastatic and nonmetastatic thyroid tumors. TCRdb used MiXCR to call clones anew from the PCR reads. This sample has approximately 44,000 clones; 20% to 25% occur once, and the top ten carry roughly 15%. The entire patient cohort was treatment-naive prior to thyroid surgery. The sequenced sample was tumor tissue. The receptors derive from a female donor with papillary thyroid cancer or a benign thyroid nodule (not recorded which). Some clones in this sample may be carry-over from other donors' samples.

This chain uses TRBV29-1 with TRBJ1-1, with D uncertain. The V gene lost 5 bases and the J gene lost 6 bases, with 13 bases spanning the gap. The CDR3 runs to 12 residues. Germline CDR1 and CDR2: SQVTM and ANQGSEA. The CDR3 protein is CSVLPSGAEAFF. The DNA of the CDR3 is TGCAGCGTTCTACCCTCAGGCGCTGAAGCTTTCTTT.

The V and J genes are TRBV10-3 and TRBJ1-6; D ambiguous. V lost 6 bases and J lost 7, with 7 bases in between. The CDR3 is 12 amino acids. Germline V CDR1 and CDR2: ENHRY, SYGVKD. Here the CDR3 reads CAISRENSPLHF. CDR3 bases: TGTGCCATCAGCCGGGAAAATTCACCCCTCCACTTT.

This clone was recorded at least ten times. The chain joins TRBV5-6 to TRBJ2-3; 9 bases are a match to TRBD2. This CDR3 is 16 amino acids long. Germline V gives CDR1 SGHDT, CDR2 YYEEEE. J gave up 1 base and V 4 bases, and 7 bases lay outside the gene matches. The CDR3 spells CASSPRVAGGTDTQYF. The CDR3 bases are TGTGCCAGCAGCCCCCGGGTAGCGGGGGGCACAGATACGCAGTATTTT.

This clone was observed many times. V is TRBV5-6 and J is TRBJ1-3, with TRBD1 matching 8 bases. After removal of 4 bases from V and 9 bases from J, the junction contained 12 bases not matched to a gene. Germline CDR1 SGHDT, CDR2 YYEEEE. CDR3 length: 15 residues. CDR3 nucleotide sequence: TGTGCCAGCAGCCTGCCCGGGACAGGTCGAGGCACCATATATTTT. Translating it yields CASSLPGTGRGTIYF.

This clone has a handful of counts. Written as DNA, the CDR3 is TGTGCCAGCAGTCCGCTGCAGGGGGTCATGGAGCAGTACTTC. Its protein product is CASSPLQGVMEQYF. The genes are TRBV28 and TRBJ2-7; 7 bases agree with TRBD1. The CDR3 spans 14 residues. V lost 5 bases to trimming and J lost 7 bases; unmatched junction nucleotides: 11. CDR1 and CDR2 (germline): MDHEN, SYDVKM.

The sample holds a few counts of this clone. The chain links TRBV6-1 to TRBJ1-5, with 7 bases that match TRBD1. The CDR3 is 16 residues long. CDR1 MNHNS and CDR2 SASEGT come from the germline V gene. V gave up 7 bases and J gave up 9 bases; unmatched junction bases: 18. CDR3 protein: CASIRDQGGGDRPQHF. The CDR3 coding sequence is TGTGCCAGCATCAGGGATCAGGGGGGTGGGGATCGGCCCCAGCATTTT.

The sample holds many counts of this clone. The chain uses TRBV20-1 and TRBJ1-2; D may be TRBD1 (5 bases). Trimming left V 1 base short and J 2 bases short, with 11 bases between. The CDR3 has 14 amino acids. The germline gives CDR1 DFQATT, CDR2 SNEGSKA (reference sequence). This CDR3 reads CSARGGTANYGYTF. In nucleotides, the CDR3 is TGCAGTGCTAGAGGGGGGACTGCAAACTATGGCTACACCTTC.

Ten or more counts support this clone. The chain employs TRBV20-1 and TRBJ2-1; 14 bases agree with TRBD2. J was trimmed by 4 bases and V by 1 base; bases with no gene match: 12. CDR3 length: 19 residues. From germline, CDR1 is DFQATT and CDR2 SNEGSKA (reference sequence). CDR3 residues: CSARGKRLAGGSAYNEQFF. CDR3 coding DNA: TGCAGTGCTAGAGGGAAACGACTAGCGGGAGGGTCAGCTTACAATGAGCAGTTCTTC.

In its sample, this clone was seen once. V and J are TRBV11-3 and TRBJ2-5; TRBD1 matches 8 bases. Germline V gives CDR1 SGHNT, CDR2 YENEEA. J lost 5 bases, V lost 5 bases, and 10 bases had no gene match. This CDR3 is built from 15 residues. The CDR3 DNA is TGTGCCAGCAGCACCCGGGACAGGCCGCGGGAGACCCAGTACTTC. This translates into CASSTRDRPRETQYF. Supplemented by reference TRBV11-3 and TRBJ2-5, the full variable domain reads EAGVVQSPRYKIIEKKQPVAFWCNPISGHNTLYWYLQNLGQGPELLIRYENEEAVDDSQLPKDRFSAERLKGVDSTLKIQPAELGDSAVYLCASSTRDRPRETQYFGPGTRLLVL.